The 2 T cell receptor beta chains below were found in one sample sequenced in a study of T cells in Graves' hyperthyroidism and ophthalmopathy. It was RNA transcripts that yielded the amplified TCR beta CDR3 regions. The TCR CDR3 was amplified in a first-round RT-PCR using the HTBI primer set. TCRdb reprocessed the multiplex PCR reads with MiXCR, giving one entry per CDR3 protein. The repertoire holds around 600,000 distinct CDR3 sequences, about 14% seen once, with approximately 13% in the top ten. Sequenced material: blood. These TCRs come from a woman in her forties or fifties with Graves' ophthalmopathy.

The J gene is TRBJ1-2, the V gene TRBV2, with D possibly matching TRBD1 (5 bases). The germline V gene encodes CDR1 SNHLY and CDR2 FYNNEI. V was trimmed by 5 bases and J by 7 bases, leaving 14 bases between them. This CDR3 comprises 13 residues. CDR3: CASSRYPGSGYTF. CDR3 nucleotide sequence: TGTGCCAGCAGTAGATACCCAGGGAGTGGCTACACCTTC.

This clonotype came up many times. The chain links TRBV20-1 to TRBJ1-1; D is uncertain. Trimming stripped 5 bases from V and 0 bases from J, with 10 bases between. Germline CDR1 reads DFQATT; CDR2 reads SNEGSKA (reference sequence). This CDR3 spans 13 amino acids. This CDR3 is CSALKQMNTEAFF. CDR3 DNA sequence: TGCAGTGCTCTGAAACAGATGAACACTGAAGCTTTCTTT.